These T cell receptor beta chains were read from a single sample in a study of tumor-infiltrating lymphocytes in oesophageal squamous cell carcinoma. TCRdb processed the PCR reads anew with MiXCR; each CDR3 protein has one entry. The table shows about 14,000 distinct CDR3 sequences, with under 60% occurring only once. The sample comprised blood. These receptor sequences come from a male donor with esophageal squamous cell carcinoma. CDR3s include the opening cysteine and the closing phenylalanine or tryptophan. A D gene is named only where the DNA matches it firmly. Part of the rows lack a size; the others show once, few, many or a class for expanded clones.

cdr3_aa cdr3_nt j_call clone_size d_call v_call
CASSFVNTEAFF TGTGCCAGCAGCTTTGTGAACACTGAAGCTTTCTTT TRBJ1-1 medium-sized NA TRBV11-2
CASSSGTPGLAGQETQYF TGTGCTAGCAGCTCCGGCACCCCGGGACTAGCGGGACAAGAGACCCAGTACTTC TRBJ2-5 few TRBD2 TRBV7-7
CASKASGPQHF TGTGCCAGCAAGGCGTCGGGGCCCCAGCATTTT TRBJ1-5 few NA TRBV6-1
CASSPLGSSSTDTQYF TGTGCCAGCAGCCCTCTGGGTTCCTCAAGCACAGATACGCAGTATTTT TRBJ2-3 many NA TRBV9
CASSLLLAGGGNTDTQYF TGTGCCAGCAGCTTACTACTAGCGGGAGGGGGGAACACAGATACGCAGTATTTT TRBJ2-3 NA TRBD2 TRBV7-2
CASSLAIAGELFF TGTGCCAGCAGCTTAGCGATCGCCGGGGAGCTGTTTTTT TRBJ2-2 many NA TRBV7-2
CASKNRTGRYGYTF TGTGCCAGCAAAAACCGGACAGGGCGATATGGCTACACCTTC TRBJ1-2 NA TRBD1 TRBV28
CASSSLGASTDTQYF TGTGCCAGCAGCTCCCTCGGGGCCAGCACAGATACGCAGTATTTT TRBJ2-3 NA NA TRBV12-3/TRBV12-4
CASSLAGEAFF TGTGCCAGCAGTTTAGCGGGGGAAGCTTTCTTT TRBJ1-1 NA NA TRBV12-3/TRBV12-4
CASSLEGRGTSQFF TGTGCCAGCAGCTTAGAAGGGCGGGGGACATCGCAGTTCTTC TRBJ2-1 NA NA TRBV7-2
CASREMDTQYF TGTGCCAGCAGGGAAATGGATACGCAGTATTTT TRBJ2-3 NA NA TRBV6-8
CASSLVGAGGRNEQFF TGTGCCAGCAGCTTAGTCGGAGCGGGAGGAAGGAATGAGCAGTTCTTC TRBJ2-1 few TRBD2 TRBV7-2
CASSFLGQGTYEQYF TGTGCCAGCAGCTTTCTTGGACAGGGGACCTACGAGCAGTACTTC TRBJ2-7 NA TRBD1 TRBV7-2
CATSDGERFNSPLHF TGCGCCACTTCGGACGGAGAAAGGTTTAATTCACCCCTCCACTTC TRBJ2-1 NA NA TRBV5-1
CASKPDQGQRSYNEQFF TGTGCCAGCAAGCCAGATCAGGGACAGCGTTCCTACAATGAGCAGTTCTTC TRBJ2-1 NA TRBD1 TRBV6-2/TRBV6-3
CASSLGQGSVGYTF TGTGCCAGCAGCCTGGGACAGGGGTCGGTTGGCTACACCTTC TRBJ1-2 NA TRBD1 TRBV7-2
CASSPRTSGFWGEQFF TGTGCCAGCAGCCCTAGGACTAGCGGCTTCTGGGGTGAGCAGTTCTTC TRBJ2-1 NA TRBD2 TRBV7-1
CASSPPTGTMNTEAFF TGTGCCAGTAGTCCGCCGACAGGGACTATGAACACTGAAGCTTTCTTT TRBJ1-1 many TRBD1 TRBV19
CASSPQITGELYF TGTGCCAGCAGCCCCCAGATCACCGGGGAGCTGTACTTC TRBJ2-7 NA NA TRBV7-3
CASSLIGRDQETQYF TGTGCCAGCAGCCTTATTGGGAGGGACCAAGAGACCCAGTACTTC TRBJ2-5 NA TRBD2 TRBV7-9
CASSVDTFNYGYTF TGTGCCAGCAGTGTGGACACTTTTAACTATGGCTACACCTTC TRBJ1-2 NA NA TRBV6-1
CASSFGLAKNIQYF TGTGCCAGCAGCTTCGGACTAGCCAAAAACATTCAGTACTTC TRBJ2-4 medium-sized NA TRBV11-3
CASSLSPTRANEQFF TGTGCTAGCAGCTTAAGCCCCACGAGGGCCAATGAGCAGTTCTTC TRBJ2-1 NA NA TRBV7-6
CASSFRLVEDNEQFF TGTGCCAGCAGCTTTCGACTAGTAGAGGACAATGAGCAGTTCTTC TRBJ2-1 large NA TRBV7-9
CASSLFSGSYNEQFF TGTGCTAGCAGCTTATTTAGCGGGAGTTACAATGAGCAGTTCTTC TRBJ2-1 few TRBD2 TRBV7-6
CASSPSGGGQETQYF TGTGCCAGCAGCCCATCAGGGGGGGGCCAAGAGACCCAGTACTTC TRBJ2-5 NA NA TRBV7-8
CASSATYSNHEQFF TGTGCCAGCAGTGCGACCTACAGTAACCATGAGCAGTTCTTT TRBJ2-3 NA NA TRBV6-1
CASSLDRDTQFF TGTGCCAGCAGCTTGGACAGGGATACGCAGTTCTTC TRBJ2-1 NA TRBD1 TRBV7-4
CASSFAFSSTDTQYF TGTGCCAGCAGCTTTGCGTTTTCTAGCACAGATACGCAGTATTTT TRBJ2-3 NA NA TRBV7-6
CASSKWDRLYGYTF TGTGCCAGCAGTAAATGGGACAGGCTTTATGGCTACACCTTC TRBJ1-2 NA TRBD1 TRBV25-1
CASSAPGLHEQYF TGTGCCAGCAGTGCCCCGGGATTGCACGAGCAGTACTTC TRBJ2-7 medium-sized NA TRBV6-1
CASSLDQGRETQYF TGTGCCAGCAGCTTAGATCAGGGTAGAGAGACCCAGTACTTC TRBJ2-5 NA NA TRBV7-2
CASSVGSNNEQFF TGTGCCAGCAGCGTCGGGAGCAACAATGAGCAGTTCTTC TRBJ2-1 NA NA TRBV7-1
CASSSRAVTSTDTQYF TGTGCCAGCAGTTCGAGAGCGGTTACTAGCACAGATACGCAGTATTTT TRBJ2-3 NA NA TRBV27
CASSDEGRFVRGYTF TGTGCCAGCAGCGACGAAGGACGGTTTGTAAGAGGCTACACCTTC TRBJ1-2 NA NA TRBV7-8
CDSSLGEGDEQYF TGTGACAGCAGCTTAGGGGAAGGGGACGAGCAGTACTTT TRBJ1-6 NA NA TRBV7-4
CASSKAGGMDTQYF TGCGCCAGCAGCAAGGCGGGGGGGATGGATACGCAGTATTTT TRBJ2-3 NA TRBD2 TRBV5-1
CASSPYYLSGQNNEQYF TGTGCCAGCAGCCCCTACTACCTTTCCGGGCAAAACAATGAGCAGTACTTC TRBJ2-7 NA NA TRBV7-2
CASSPSGDTQYF TGTGCCAGCAGCCCGTCTGGGGATACGCAGTATTTT TRBJ2-3 NA NA TRBV7-8
CASSLVAGNSGNTIYF TGTGCCAGCAGCTTAGTCGCAGGGAACTCTGGAAACACCATATATTTT TRBJ1-3 NA NA TRBV7-2
CASSEAESGRVYF TGTGCCAGCAGTGAGGCAGAAAGCGGGAGGGTGTACTTC TRBJ2-5 many TRBD2 TRBV6-4
CASSPVDGEVYGYTF TGTGCCAGCTCCCCAGTAGACGGAGAGGTATATGGCTACACCTTC TRBJ1-2 many NA TRBV18
CASSLATGLFTEAFF TGCGCCAGCAGCTTGGCCACAGGGTTATTCACTGAAGCTTTCTTT TRBJ1-1 NA NA TRBV5-1